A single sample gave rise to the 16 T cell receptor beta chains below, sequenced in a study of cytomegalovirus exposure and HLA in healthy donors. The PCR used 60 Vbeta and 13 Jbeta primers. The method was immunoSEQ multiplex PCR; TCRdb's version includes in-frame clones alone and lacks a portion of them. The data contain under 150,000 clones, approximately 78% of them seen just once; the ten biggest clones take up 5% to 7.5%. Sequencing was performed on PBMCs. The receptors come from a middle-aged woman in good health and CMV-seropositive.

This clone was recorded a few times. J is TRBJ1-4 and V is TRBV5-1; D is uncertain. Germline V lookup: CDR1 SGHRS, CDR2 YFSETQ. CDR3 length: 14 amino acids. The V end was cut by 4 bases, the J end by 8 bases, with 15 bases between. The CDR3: CASSQTITSEKLFF. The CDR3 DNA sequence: TGCGCCAGCAGCCAAACAATTACGTCCGAAAAACTGTTTTTT.

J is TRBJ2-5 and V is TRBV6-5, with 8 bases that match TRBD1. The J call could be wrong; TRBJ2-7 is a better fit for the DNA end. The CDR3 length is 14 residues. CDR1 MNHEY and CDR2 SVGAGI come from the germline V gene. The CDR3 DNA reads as TGTGCCAGCAGTTACCGGGACAGGCTCTACGAGCAGTACTTC. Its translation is CASSYRDRLYEQYF.

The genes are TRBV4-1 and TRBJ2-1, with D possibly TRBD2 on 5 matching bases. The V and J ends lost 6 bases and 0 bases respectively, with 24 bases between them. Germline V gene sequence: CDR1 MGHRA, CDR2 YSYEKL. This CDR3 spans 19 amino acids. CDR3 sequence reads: CASRSGTGKAPRSYNEQFF. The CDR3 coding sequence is TGCGCCAGCAGATCGGGAACGGGAAAGGCCCCCCGCTCCTACAATGAGCAGTTCTTC.

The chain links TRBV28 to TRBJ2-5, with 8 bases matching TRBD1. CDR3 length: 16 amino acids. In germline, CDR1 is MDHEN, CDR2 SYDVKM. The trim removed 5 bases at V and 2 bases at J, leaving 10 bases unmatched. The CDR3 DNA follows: TGTGCCAGCAGTGGGGGTGGCAGGGGGCAGCAAGAGACCCAGTACTTC. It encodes CASSGGGRGQQETQYF.

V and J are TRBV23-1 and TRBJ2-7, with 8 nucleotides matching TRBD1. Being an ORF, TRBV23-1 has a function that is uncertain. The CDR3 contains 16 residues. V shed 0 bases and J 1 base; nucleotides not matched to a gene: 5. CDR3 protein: CASSQSFQGASYEQYF. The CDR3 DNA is TGCGCCAGCAGTCAATCTTTCCAGGGGGCTTCCTACGAGCAGTACTTC.

The CDR3 coding sequence is TGTGCCAGCAGCCCGGGACTATCAAGCGAGCAGTACTTC. It translates to CASSPGLSSEQYF. The chain joins TRBV5-6 to TRBJ2-7; TRBD2 matches 7 bases. The CDR3 totals 13 residues. The germline CDR1 and CDR2 sequences are SGHDT and YYEEEE. V dropped 4 bases and J dropped 6; count of bases not matched to a gene: 7.

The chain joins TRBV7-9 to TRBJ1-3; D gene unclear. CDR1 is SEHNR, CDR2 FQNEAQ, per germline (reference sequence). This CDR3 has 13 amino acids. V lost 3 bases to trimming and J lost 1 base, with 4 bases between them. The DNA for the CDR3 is TGTGCCAGCAGCTTCGGGTCTGGAAACACCATATATTTT. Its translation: CASSFGSGNTIYF.

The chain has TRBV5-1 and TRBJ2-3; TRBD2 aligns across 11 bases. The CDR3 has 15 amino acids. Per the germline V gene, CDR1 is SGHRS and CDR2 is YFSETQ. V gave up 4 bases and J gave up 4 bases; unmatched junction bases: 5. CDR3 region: CASSPGLAGADTQYF. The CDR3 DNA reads TGCGCCAGCAGCCCCGGACTAGCGGGCGCAGATACGCAGTATTTT.

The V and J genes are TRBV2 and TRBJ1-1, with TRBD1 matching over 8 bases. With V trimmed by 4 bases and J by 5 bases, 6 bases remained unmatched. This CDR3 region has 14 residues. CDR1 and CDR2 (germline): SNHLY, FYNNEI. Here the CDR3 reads CASSVTGGQTEAFF. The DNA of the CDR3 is TGTGCCAGCAGTGTTACAGGGGGTCAGACTGAAGCTTTCTTT.

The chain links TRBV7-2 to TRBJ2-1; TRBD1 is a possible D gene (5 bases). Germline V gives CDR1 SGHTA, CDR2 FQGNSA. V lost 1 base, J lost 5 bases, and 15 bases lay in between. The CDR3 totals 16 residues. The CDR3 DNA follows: TGTGCCAGCAGCTTAGGGGTCAGGGTATGGGACAATGAGCAGTTCTTC. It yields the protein CASSLGVRVWDNEQFF.

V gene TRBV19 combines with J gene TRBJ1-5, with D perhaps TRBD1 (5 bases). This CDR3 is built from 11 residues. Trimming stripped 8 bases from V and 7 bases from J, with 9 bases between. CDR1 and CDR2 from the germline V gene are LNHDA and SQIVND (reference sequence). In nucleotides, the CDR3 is TGTGCCAGTGGGGGGTGGCAGCCCCAGCATTTT. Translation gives CASGGWQPQHF.

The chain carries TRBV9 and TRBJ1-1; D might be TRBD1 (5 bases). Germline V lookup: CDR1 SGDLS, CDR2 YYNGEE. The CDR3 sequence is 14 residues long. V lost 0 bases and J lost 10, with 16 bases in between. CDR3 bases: TGTGCCAGCAGCGTAGACGGACAAAACCAGAGAGCTTTCTTT. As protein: CASSVDGQNQRAFF. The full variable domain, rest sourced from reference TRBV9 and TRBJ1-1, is DSGVTQTPKHLITATGQRVTLRCSPRSGDLSVYWYQQSLDQGLQFLIQYYNGEERAKGNILERFSAQQFPDLHSELNLSSLELGDSALYFCASSVDGQNQRAFFGQGTRLTVV.

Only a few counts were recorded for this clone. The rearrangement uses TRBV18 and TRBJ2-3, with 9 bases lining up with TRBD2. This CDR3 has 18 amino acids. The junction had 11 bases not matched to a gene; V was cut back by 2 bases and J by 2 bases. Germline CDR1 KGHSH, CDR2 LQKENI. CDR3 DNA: TGTGCCAGCTCACCAACGAGCGGGAGGACCACCACCACAGATACGCAGTATTTT. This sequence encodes CASSPTSGRTTTTDTQYF.

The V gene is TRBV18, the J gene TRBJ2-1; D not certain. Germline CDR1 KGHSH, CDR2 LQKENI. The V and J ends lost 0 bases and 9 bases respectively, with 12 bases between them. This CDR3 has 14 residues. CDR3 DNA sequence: TGTGCCAGCTCACCACCGAACCTCCCGGGTGAGCAGTTCTTC. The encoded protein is CASSPPNLPGEQFF.

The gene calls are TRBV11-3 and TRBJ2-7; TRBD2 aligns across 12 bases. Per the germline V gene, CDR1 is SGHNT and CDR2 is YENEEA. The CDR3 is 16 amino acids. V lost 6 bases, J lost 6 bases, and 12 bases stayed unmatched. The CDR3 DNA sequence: TGTGCCAGCAGTTTATTGGGGACTAGCGGGTCTGGCGAGCAGTACTTC. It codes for CASSLLGTSGSGEQYF. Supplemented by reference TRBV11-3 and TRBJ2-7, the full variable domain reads EAGVVQSPRYKIIEKKQPVAFWCNPISGHNTLYWYLQNLGQGPELLIRYENEEAVDDSQLPKDRFSAERLKGVDSTLKIQPAELGDSAVYLCASSLLGTSGSGEQYFGPGTRLTVT.

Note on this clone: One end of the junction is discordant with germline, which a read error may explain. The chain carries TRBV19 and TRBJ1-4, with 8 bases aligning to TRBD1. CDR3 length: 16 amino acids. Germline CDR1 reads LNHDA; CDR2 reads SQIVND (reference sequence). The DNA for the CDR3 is TGTGCCAGTAGTATAGGCTGGGACAGGAGAAATGGAAAACTGTTTTTT. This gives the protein CASSIGWDRRNGKLFF.